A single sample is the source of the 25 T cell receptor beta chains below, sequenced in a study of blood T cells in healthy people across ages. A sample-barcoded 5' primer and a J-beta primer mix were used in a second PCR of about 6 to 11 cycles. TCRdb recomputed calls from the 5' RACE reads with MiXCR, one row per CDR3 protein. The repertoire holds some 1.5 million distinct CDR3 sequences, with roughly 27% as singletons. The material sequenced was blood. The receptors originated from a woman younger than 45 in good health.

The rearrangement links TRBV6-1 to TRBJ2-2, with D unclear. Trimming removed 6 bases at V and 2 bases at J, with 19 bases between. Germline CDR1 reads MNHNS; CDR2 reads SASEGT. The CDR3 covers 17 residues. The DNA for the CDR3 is TGTGCCAGCAGAAGGACGACGGCCCAAGTAAACACCGGGGAGCTGTTTTTT. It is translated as CASRRTTAQVNTGELFF.

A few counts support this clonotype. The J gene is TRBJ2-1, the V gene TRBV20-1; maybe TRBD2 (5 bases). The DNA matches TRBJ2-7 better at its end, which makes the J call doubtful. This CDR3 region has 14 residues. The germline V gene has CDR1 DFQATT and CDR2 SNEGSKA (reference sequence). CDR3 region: CSAEGGLSYNEQYF. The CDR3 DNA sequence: TGCAGTGCTGAGGGTGGTCTCTCCTACAATGAGCAGTACTTC.

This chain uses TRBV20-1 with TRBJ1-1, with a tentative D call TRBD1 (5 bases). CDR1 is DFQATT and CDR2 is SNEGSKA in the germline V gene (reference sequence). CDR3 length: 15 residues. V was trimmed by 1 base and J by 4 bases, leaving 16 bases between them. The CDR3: CSARALNGGATEAFF. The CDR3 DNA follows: TGCAGTGCTAGAGCCCTCAATGGAGGGGCCACTGAAGCTTTCTTT.

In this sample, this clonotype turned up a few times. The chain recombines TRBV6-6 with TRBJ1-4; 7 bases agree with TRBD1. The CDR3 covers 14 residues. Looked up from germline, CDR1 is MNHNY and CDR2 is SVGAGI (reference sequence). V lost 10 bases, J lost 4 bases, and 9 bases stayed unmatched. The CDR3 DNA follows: TGTGCCACCACGCGGGGACAGTATAATGAAAAACTGTTTTTT. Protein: CATTRGQYNEKLFF.

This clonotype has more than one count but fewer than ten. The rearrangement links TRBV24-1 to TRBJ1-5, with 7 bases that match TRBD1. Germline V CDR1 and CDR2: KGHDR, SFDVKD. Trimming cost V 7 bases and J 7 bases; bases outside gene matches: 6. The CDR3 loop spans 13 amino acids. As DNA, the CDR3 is TGTGCCACCAGCGAAGGGGGCGGCCAGCCCCAGCATTTT. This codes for CATSEGGGQPQHF.

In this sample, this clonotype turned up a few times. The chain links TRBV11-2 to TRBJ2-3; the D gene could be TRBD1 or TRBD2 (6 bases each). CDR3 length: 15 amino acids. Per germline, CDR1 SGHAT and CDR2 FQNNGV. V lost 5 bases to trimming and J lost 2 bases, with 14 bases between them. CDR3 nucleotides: TGTGCCAGCAGCGCTCAGGGGAGGCCCACAGATACGCAGTATTTT. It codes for CASSAQGRPTDTQYF.

The CDR3 DNA is TGTGCCAGCAGCTTCGGGGTTTTGGGGCCTCAGCCCCAGCATTTT. It encodes CASSFGVLGPQPQHF. V and J are TRBV7-2 and TRBJ1-5; TRBD1 is a possible D gene (5 bases). Germline V gene sequence: CDR1 SGHTA, CDR2 FQGNSA. The CDR3 covers 15 residues. With 3 bases removed from V and 6 bases from J, the gap between germline ends came to 15 bases.

The CDR3 spells CASSYRLATNEKLFF. DNA of the CDR3: TGTGCCAGCAGTTACCGACTCGCAACTAATGAAAAACTGTTTTTT. The chain employs TRBV6-6 and TRBJ1-4; no reliable D call. Germline loops: CDR1 MNHNY, CDR2 SVGAGI (reference sequence). CDR3 length equals 15 residues. Trimming cost V 2 bases and J 0 bases, with 7 bases left between them.

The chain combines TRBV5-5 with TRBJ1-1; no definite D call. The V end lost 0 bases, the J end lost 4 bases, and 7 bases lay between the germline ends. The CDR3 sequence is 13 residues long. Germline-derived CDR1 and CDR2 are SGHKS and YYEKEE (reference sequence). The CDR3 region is CASSLAMGTEAFF. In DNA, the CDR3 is TGTGCCAGCAGCTTGGCCATGGGCACTGAAGCTTTCTTT.

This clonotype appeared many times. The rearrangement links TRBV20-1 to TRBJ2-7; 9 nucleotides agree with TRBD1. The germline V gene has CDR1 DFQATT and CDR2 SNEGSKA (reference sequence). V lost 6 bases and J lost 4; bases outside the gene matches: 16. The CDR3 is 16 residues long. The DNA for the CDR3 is TGCAGTGCACCGGCCCCCGACAGGGGGACCCTTTACGAGCAGTACTTC. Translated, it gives CSAPAPDRGTLYEQYF.

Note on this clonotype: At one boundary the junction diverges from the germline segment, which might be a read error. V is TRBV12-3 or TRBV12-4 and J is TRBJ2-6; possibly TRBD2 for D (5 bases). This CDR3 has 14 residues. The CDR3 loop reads CAGSSEAGANVLTF. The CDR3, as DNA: TGTGCCGGCAGTTCGGAGGCTGGGGCCAACGTCCTGACTTTC.

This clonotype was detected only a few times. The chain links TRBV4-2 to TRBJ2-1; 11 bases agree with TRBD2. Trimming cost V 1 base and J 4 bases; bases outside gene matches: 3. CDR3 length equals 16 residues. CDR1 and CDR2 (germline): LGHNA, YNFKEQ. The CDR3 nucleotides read TGTGCCAGCAGCCAAGCTCTAGCGGGGGGTTACAATGAGCAGTTCTTC. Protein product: CASSQALAGGYNEQFF.

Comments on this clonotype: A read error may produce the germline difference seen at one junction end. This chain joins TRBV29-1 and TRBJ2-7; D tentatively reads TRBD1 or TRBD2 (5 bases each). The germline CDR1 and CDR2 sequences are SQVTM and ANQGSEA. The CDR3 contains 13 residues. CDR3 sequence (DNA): TGTAGCGTTCAGTCGTGGGGGACCTGCGAGCAGTACTTC. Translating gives CSVQSWGTCEQYF.

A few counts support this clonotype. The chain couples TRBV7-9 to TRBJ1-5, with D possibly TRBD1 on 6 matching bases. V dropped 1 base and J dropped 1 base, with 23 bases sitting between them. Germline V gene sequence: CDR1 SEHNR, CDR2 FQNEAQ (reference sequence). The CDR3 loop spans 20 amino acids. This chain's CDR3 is CASSLVPPARQDESNQPQHF. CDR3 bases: TGTGCCAGCAGCTTAGTTCCCCCTGCCCGACAGGACGAAAGCAATCAGCCCCAGCATTTT.

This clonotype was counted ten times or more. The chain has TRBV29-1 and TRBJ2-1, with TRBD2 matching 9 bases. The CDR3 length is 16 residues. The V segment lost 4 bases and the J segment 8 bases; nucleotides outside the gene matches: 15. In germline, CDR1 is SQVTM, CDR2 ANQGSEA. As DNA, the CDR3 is TGCAGCGTTGTAAGCAACCTAGCGGGAAATTACTATGAGCAGTTCTTC. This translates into CSVVSNLAGNYYEQFF.

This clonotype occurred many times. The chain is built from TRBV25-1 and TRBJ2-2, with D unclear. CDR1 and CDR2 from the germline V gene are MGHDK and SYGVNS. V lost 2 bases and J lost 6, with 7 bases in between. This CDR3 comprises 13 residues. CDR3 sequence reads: CASSERTPGELFF. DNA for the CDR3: TGTGCCAGCAGTGAAAGGACCCCCGGGGAGCTGTTTTTT.

This CDR3 reads CSASLGAGSTDTQYF. The CDR3 bases are TGCAGTGCGAGCCTCGGGGCGGGAAGCACAGATACGCAGTATTTT. The gene calls are TRBV20-1 and TRBJ2-3; D is perhaps TRBD2 (6 bases). This CDR3 region has 15 residues. Trimming shortened V by 6 bases and J by 0 bases, and 16 bases separated the two germline ends. The germline CDR1 and CDR2 sequences are DFQATT and SNEGSKA (reference sequence).

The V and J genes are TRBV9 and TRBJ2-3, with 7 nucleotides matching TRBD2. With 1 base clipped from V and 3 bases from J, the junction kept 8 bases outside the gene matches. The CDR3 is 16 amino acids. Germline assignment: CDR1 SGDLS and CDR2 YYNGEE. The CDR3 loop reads CASSVRPGGGTDTQYF. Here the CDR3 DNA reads TGTGCCAGCAGCGTAAGGCCGGGAGGAGGGACAGATACGCAGTATTTT.

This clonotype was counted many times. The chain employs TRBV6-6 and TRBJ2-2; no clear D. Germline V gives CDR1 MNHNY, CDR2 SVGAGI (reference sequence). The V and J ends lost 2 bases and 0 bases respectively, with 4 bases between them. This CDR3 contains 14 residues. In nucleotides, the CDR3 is TGTGCCAGCAGTTACGGCGCGAACACCGGGGAGCTGTTTTTT. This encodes CASSYGANTGELFF.

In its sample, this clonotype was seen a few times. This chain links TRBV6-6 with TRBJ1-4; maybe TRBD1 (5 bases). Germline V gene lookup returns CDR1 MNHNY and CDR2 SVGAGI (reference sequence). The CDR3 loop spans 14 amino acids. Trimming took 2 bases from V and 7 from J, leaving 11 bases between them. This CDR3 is CASSYRGTVEKLFF. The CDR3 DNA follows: TGTGCCAGCAGTTACCGAGGGACGGTTGAAAAACTGTTTTTT.

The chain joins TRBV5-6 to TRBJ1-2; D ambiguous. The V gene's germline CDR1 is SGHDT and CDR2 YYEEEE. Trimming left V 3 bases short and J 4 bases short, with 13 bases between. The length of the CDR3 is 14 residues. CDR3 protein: CASSYGPAFYGYTF. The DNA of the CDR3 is TGTGCCAGCAGCTATGGGCCTGCCTTCTATGGCTACACCTTC.

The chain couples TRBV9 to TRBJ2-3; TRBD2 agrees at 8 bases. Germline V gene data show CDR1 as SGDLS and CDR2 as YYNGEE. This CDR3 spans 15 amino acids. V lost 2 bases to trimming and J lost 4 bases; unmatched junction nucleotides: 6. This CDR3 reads CASSVEREPADTQYF. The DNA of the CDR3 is TGTGCCAGCAGCGTCGAGCGGGAGCCGGCAGATACGCAGTATTTT.

CDR3: CASSLKGGGEKLFF. The CDR3, as DNA: TGTGCCAGCAGTTTAAAGGGGGGAGGAGAAAAACTGTTTTTT. V is TRBV12-3 or TRBV12-4 and J is TRBJ1-4; D might be TRBD1 (6 bases). The CDR3 spans 14 residues. V gave up 2 bases and J gave up 8 bases, with 12 bases separating them.

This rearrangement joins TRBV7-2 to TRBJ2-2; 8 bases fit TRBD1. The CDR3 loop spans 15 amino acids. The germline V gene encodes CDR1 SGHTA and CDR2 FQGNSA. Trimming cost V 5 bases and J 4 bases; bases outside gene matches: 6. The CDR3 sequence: CASSRQGKGTGELFF. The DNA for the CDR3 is TGTGCCAGCAGCCGACAGGGGAAGGGCACCGGGGAGCTGTTTTTT.

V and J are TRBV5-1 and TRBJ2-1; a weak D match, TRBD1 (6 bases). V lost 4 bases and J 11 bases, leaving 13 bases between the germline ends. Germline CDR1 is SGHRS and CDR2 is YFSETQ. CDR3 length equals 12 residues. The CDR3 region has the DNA TGCGCCAGCAGCATACAGGGAGACCAGCAGTTCTTC. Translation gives CASSIQGDQQFF.